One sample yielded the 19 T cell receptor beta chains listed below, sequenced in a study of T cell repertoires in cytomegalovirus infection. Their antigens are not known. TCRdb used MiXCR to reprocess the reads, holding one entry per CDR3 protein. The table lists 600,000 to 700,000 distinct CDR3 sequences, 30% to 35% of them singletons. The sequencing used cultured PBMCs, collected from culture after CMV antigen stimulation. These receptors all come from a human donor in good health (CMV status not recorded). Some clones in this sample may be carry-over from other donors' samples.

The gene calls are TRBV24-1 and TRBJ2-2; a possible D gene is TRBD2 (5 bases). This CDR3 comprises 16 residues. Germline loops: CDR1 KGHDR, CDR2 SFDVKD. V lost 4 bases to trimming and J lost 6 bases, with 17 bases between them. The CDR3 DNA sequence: TGTGCCACCAGTGACTACCGACTTGACGGGGCCGGGGAGCTGTTTTTT. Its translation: CATSDYRLDGAGELFF.

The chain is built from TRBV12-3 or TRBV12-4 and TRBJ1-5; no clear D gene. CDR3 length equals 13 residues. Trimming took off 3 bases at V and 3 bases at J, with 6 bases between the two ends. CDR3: CASSFGNNQPQHF. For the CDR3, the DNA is TGTGCCAGCAGTTTCGGGAACAATCAGCCCCAGCATTTT.

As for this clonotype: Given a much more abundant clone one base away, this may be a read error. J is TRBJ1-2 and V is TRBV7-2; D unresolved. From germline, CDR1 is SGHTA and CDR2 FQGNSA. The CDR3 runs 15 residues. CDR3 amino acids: CASSLVSGVDYGFTF. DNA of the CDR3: TGTGCCAGCAGCTTAGTCTCCGGGGTAGACTATGGCTTCACCTTC.

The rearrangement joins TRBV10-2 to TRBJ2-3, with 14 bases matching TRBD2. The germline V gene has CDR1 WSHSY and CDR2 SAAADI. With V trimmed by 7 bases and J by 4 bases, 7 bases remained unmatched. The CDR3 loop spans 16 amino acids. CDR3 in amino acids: CASKTSGRAGADTQYF. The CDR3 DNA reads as TGCGCCAGCAAGACTAGCGGGAGGGCCGGGGCAGATACGCAGTATTTT.

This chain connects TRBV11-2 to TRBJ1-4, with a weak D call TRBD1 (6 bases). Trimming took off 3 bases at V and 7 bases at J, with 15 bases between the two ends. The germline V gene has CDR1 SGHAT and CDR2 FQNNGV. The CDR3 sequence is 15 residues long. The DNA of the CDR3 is TGTGCCAGCAGCTTGGGGGCGCAGGCAGCTGAAAAACTGTTTTTT. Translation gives CASSLGAQAAEKLFF.

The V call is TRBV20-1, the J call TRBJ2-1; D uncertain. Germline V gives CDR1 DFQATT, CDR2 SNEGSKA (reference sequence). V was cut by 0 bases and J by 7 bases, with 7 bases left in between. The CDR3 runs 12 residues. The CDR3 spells CSARDRMNEQFF. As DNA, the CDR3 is TGCAGTGCTAGAGATAGGATGAATGAGCAGTTCTTC.

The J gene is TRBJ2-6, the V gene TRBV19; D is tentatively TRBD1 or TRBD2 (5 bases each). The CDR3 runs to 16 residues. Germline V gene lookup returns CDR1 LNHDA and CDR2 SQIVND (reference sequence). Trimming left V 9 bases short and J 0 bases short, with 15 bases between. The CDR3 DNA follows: TGTGCCAGCCACGGGACGGGGATCTCTGGGGCCAACGTCCTGACTTTC. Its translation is CASHGTGISGANVLTF.

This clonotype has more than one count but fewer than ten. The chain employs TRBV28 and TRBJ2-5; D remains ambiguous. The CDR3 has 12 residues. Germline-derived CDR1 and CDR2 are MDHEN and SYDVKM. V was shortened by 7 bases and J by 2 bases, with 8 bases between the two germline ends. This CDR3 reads CASTTNQETQYF. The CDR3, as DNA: TGTGCCAGCACCACAAATCAAGAGACCCAGTACTTC.

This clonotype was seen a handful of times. The CDR3 spells CASSTDDRLAYNEQFF. The CDR3 coding sequence is TGTGCCAGCAGCACTGATGACAGATTGGCCTACAATGAGCAGTTCTTC. This chain joins TRBV2 and TRBJ2-1; a weak D match, TRBD1 (5 bases). This CDR3 contains 16 residues. Between the trimmed V and J ends, which lost 6 bases and 2 bases, there was a span of 17 bases. Germline values: CDR1 SNHLY, CDR2 FYNNEI.

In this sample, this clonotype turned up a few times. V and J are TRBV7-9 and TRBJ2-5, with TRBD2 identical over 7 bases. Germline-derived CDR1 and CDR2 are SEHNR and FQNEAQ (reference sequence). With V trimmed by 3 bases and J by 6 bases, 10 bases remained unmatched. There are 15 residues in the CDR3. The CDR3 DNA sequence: TGTGCCAGCAGCTTGTGGGACGGGGGGTCAAAGACCCAGTACTTC. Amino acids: CASSLWDGGSKTQYF.

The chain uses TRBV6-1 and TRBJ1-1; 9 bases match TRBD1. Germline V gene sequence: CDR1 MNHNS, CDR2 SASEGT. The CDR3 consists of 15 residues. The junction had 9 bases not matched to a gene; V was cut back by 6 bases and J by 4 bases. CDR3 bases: TGTGCCAGCAGCAGGGGGGGACAGGGAGGCACTGAAGCTTTCTTT. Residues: CASSRGGQGGTEAFF.

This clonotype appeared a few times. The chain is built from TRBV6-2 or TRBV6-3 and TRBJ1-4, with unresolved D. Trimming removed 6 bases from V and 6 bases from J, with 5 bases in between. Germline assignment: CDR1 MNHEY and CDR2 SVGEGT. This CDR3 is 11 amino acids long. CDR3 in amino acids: CASSVDEKLFF. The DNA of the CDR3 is TGTGCCAGCAGCGTCGATGAAAAACTGTTTTTT.

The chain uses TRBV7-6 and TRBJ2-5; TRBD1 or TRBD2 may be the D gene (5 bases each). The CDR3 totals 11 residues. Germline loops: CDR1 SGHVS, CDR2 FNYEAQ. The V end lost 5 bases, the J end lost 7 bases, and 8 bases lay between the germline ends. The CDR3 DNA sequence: TGTGCCAGCAGCGGGGGTGGGACCCAGTACTTC. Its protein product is CASSGGGTQYF.

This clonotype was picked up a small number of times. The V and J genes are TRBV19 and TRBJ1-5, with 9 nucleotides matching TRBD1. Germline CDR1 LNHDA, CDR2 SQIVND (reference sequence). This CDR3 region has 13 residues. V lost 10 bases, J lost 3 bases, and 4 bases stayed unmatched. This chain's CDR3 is CATGQGHNQPQHF. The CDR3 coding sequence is TGTGCCACGGGACAGGGTCACAATCAGCCCCAGCATTTT.

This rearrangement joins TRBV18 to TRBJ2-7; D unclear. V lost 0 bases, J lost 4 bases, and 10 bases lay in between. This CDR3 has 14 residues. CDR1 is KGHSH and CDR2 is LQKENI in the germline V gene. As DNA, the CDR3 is TGTGCCAGCTCACCACCGTCCCAGCCTTACGAGCAGTACTTC. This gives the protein CASSPPSQPYEQYF.

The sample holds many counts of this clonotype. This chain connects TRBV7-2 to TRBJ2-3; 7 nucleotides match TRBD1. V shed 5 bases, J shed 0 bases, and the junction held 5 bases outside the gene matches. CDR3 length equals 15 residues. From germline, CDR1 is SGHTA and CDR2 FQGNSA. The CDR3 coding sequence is TGTGCCAGCAGCCCCGGGACAGCTAGCACAGATACGCAGTATTTT. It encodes CASSPGTASTDTQYF.

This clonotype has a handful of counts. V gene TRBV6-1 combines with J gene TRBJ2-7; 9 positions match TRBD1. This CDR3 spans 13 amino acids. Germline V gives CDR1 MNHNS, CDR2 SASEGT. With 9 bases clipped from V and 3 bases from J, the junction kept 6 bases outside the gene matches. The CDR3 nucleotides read TGTGCCAGTCGAGGGACAGGGCGCTACGAGCAGTACTTC. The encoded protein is CASRGTGRYEQYF.

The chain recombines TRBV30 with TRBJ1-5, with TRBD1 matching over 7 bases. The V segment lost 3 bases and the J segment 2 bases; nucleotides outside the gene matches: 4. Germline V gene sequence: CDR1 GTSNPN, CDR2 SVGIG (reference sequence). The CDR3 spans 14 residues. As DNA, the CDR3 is TGTGCCTGGAGGGGACAGTCGGGCAATCAGCCCCAGCATTTT. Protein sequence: CAWRGQSGNQPQHF.

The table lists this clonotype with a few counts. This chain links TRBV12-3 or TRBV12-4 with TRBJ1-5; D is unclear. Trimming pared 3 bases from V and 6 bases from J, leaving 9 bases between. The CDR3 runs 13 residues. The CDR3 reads CASSFGVVQPQHF. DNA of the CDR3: TGTGCCAGCAGTTTTGGTGTGGTTCAGCCCCAGCATTTT.